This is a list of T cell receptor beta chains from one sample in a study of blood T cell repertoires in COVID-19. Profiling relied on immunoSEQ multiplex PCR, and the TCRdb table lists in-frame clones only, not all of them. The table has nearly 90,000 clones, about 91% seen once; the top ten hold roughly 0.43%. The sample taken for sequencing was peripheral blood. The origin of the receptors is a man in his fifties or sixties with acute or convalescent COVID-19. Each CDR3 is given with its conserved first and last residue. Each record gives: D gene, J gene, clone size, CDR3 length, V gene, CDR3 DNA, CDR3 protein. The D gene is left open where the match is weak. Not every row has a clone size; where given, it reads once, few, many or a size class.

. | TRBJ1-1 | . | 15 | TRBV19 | TGTGCCAGTAGTATGCCAGGGGCCGGGAACACTGAAGCTTTCTTT | CASSMPGAGNTEAFF
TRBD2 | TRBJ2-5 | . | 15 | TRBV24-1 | TGTGCCACCAGTGATTTCGCTAGCGGGATCGAGACCCAGTACTTC | CATSDFASGIETQYF
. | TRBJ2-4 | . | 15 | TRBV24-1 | TGTGCCACCAGTGATGATACAGGGTCCAAAAACATTCAGTACTTC | CATSDDTGSKNIQYF
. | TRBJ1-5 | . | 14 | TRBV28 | TGTGCCACCCTAAACGGGGGGGGAGATCAGCCCCAGCATTTT | CATLNGGGDQPQHF
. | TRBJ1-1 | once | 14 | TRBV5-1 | TGCGCCAGCAGCTGGGGGGACGGGAACACTGAAGCTTTCTTT | CASSWGDGNTEAFF
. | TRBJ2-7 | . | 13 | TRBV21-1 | TGTGCCATCCCACGGGACTGCCGCTACGAGCAGTACTTC | CAIPRDCRYEQYF
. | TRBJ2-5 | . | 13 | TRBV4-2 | TGTGCCAGCAGCCGGTCTAGCCAAGAGACCCAGTACTTC | CASSRSSQETQYF
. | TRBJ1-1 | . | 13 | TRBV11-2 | TGTGCCAGCAGCTTAGAAGCGAACACTGAAGCTTTCTTT | CASSLEANTEAFF
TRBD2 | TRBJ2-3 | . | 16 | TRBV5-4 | TGTGCCAGCAGCGGCCCGGGACTAGCGGGGGAGAATACGCAGTATTTT | CASSGPGLAGENTQYF
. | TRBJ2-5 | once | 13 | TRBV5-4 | TGTGCCAGCAGCCGGGACGCGGGGGAGACCCAGTACTTC | CASSRDAGETQYF
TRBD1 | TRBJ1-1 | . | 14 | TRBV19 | TGTGCCAGTAGCCGGCAGGGGGCGAGGACTGAAGCTTTCTTT | CASSRQGARTEAFF
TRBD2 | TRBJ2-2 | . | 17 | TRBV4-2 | TGTGCCAGCAGCCAAGATGGTCTAGCGGGCGTCACCGGGGAGCTGTTTTTT | CASSQDGLAGVTGELFF
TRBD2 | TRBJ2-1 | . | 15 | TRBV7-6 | TGTGCCAGCAGCTCCCCTGGGCGGGAGGCCGGTGAGCAGTTCTTC | CASSSPGREAGEQFF
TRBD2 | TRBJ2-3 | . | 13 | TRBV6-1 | TGTGCCAGTTCGGGGGGGAGCACAGATACGCAGTATTTT | CASSGGSTDTQYF
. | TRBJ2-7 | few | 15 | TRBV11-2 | TGTGCCAGCAGCTTAGATAGCCAGGGTTCATACGAGCAGTACTTC | CASSLDSQGSYEQYF
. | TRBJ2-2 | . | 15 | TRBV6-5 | TGTGCCAGCAACGAGCGCAGGGGGAACACCGGGGAGCTGTTTTTT | CASNERRGNTGELFF
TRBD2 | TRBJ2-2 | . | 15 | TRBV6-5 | TGTGCCAGCAGCGTAGCGGGGGGTAACACCGGGGAGCTGTTTTTT | CASSVAGGNTGELFF
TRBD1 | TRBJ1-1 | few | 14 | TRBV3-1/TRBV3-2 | TGTGCCAGCAGGGGGGACAGGGGGCGTGCTGAAGCTTTCTTT | CASRGDRGRAEAFF
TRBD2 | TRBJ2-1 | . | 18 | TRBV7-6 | TGTGCCAGCAGCTTAGGACTAGCGGGGGGAATCTCGTACAATGAGCAGTTCTTC | CASSLGLAGGISYNEQFF
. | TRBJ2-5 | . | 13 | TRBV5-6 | TGTGCCAGCAGCTTGAACAGGCCAGAGACCCAGTACTTC | CASSLNRPETQYF
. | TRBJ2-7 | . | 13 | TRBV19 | TGTGCCAGTAGTTTACAGAGCTCCTACGAGCAGTACTTC | CASSLQSSYEQYF
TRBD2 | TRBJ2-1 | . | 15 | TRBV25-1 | TGTGCCAGCACTGGGACTAGCGTTTCCTACAATGAGCAGTTCTTC | CASTGTSVSYNEQFF
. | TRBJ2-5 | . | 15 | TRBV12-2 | TGTGCAAGTCGCTTAAAGACTAGAGGGAAGATGACCCAGTACTTC | CASRLKTRGKMTQYF
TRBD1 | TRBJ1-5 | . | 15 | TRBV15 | TGTGCCACCAGCAGAAGAGACAGGGGATATCAGCCCCAGCATTTT | CATSRRDRGYQPQHF
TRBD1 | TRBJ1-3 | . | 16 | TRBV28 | TGTGCCAGCAGTACCCGGGACAGGGGATCTGGAAACACCATATATTTT | CASSTRDRGSGNTIYF
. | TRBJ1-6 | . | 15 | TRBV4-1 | TGCGCCAGCAGCCAAGACCTTCCAGGGTTATCACCCCTCCACTTT | CASSQDLPGLSPLHF
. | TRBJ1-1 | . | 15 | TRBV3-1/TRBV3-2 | TGTGCCAGCAGAAGGCTCCAGACCGGGGACACTGAAGCTTTCTTT | CASRRLQTGDTEAFF
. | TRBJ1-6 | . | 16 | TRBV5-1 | TGCGCCAGCAGCGATGCCAGACAGGCCAATAATTCACCCCTCCACTTT | CASSDARQANNSPLHF
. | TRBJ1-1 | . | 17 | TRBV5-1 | TGCGCCAGCAGCCCCAAGCCCCAGGGGTGGGTGAACACTGAAGCTTTCTTT | CASSPKPQGWVNTEAFF
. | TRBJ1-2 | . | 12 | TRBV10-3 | TGTGCCATAGGGAGGGGCGTCTATGGCTACACCTTC | CAIGRGVYGYTF
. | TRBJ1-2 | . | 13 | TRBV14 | TGTGCCAGCAGCCAAGATCCAAACTATGGCTACACCTTC | CASSQDPNYGYTF
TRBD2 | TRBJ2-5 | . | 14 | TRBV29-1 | TGCAGCGTTGCTGGCGGGGGGGTCCAAGAGACCCAGTACTTC | CSVAGGGVQETQYF
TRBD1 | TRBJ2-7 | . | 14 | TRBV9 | TGTGCCAGCAGCACTAGCCCTGGACAGGGCGAGCAGTACTTC | CASSTSPGQGEQYF
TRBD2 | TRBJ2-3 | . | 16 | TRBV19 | TGTGCCAGTAGCCTCGCGACTAGCGGGAGACCAGATACGCAGTATTTT | CASSLATSGRPDTQYF
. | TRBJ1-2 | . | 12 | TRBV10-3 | TGTGCCATCAGTATGGGAGACTATGGCTACACCTTC | CAISMGDYGYTF
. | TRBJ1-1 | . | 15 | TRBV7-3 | TGTGCCAGCAGCTTACAGCCAGGAGGGAACACTGAAGCTTTCTTT | CASSLQPGGNTEAFF
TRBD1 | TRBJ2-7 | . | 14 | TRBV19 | TGTGCCAGTTCGCCGGGACAGGGGACCTACGAGCAGTACTTC | CASSPGQGTYEQYF
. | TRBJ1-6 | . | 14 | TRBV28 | TGTGCCAGCAGTTTAGTTACCTATAATTCACCCCTCCACTTT | CASSLVTYNSPLHF
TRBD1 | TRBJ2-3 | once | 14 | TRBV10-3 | TGTGCCAGCCGACAGGGGGCAAGCACAGATACGCAGTATTTT | CASRQGASTDTQYF
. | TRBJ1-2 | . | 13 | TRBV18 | TGTGCCAGCTCACCCACCCAGGGTGGGGGCTACACCTTC | CASSPTQGGGYTF
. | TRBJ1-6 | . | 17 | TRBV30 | TGTGCCTGGAGTGTAGGACCTAGGGGGTTGTTAAAGACACCCCTCCACTTT | CAWSVGPRGLLKTPLHF
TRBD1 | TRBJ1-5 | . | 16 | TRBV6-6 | TGTGCCAGCAGTTACTCCGGGACAGGGAGCAATCAGCCCCAGCATTTT | CASSYSGTGSNQPQHF